These T cell receptor beta chains were read from a single sample in a study of shared clonotypes between healthy human individuals. Generated by immunoSEQ multiplex PCR, the TCRdb table keeps only in-frame clones and is missing some. The table shows about 2.3 million clones, with over 85% occurring only once. Material for sequencing was naive CD4+ T cells from PBMCs. The receptors stem from a man aged 18-30 years in good health. Some clones in this sample may be carry-over from other donors' samples. Both conserved end residues are trimmed from each CDR3.

TRBV27,16,TRBJ2-2,ASSLAQTSGRVSGELF
TRBV11-3,13,TRBJ2-1,ASSLALASYNEQF
TRBV19,13,TRBJ1-2,ASSITPGNNYGYT
TRBV6-1,12,TRBJ1-1,ASSEIGLGTEAF
TRBV30,13,TRBJ1-2,AWSESYRALGGYT
TRBV7-2,14,TRBJ2-6,ASSLSGGSGANVLT
TRBV5-1,14,TRBJ2-6,ASSEGGGPGANVLT
TRBV4-2,15,TRBJ2-6,ASSEGFARAGANVLT
TRBV28,15,TRBJ2-7,ASSLYNPSGTSYEQY
TRBV7-8,12,TRBJ2-1,ASSFTSGNNEQF
TRBV2,13,TRBJ2-2,ASRMTAGDTGELF
TRBV29-1,10,TRBJ2-1,SGGQLYNEQF
TRBV6-1,12,TRBJ1-1,ASRTGGVNTEAF
TRBV29-1,12,TRBJ2-1,SCTEREPYNEQF
TRBV5-1,13,TRBJ2-1,ASSLGSSFYNEQF
TRBV9,13,TRBJ2-7,ASSVVPERSYEQY
TRBV10-2,13,TRBJ2-7,ASSMDSRFGYEQY
TRBV29-1,12,TRBJ2-7,SVQKGLVPAEQY
TRBV9,12,TRBJ1-1,ASSVGGANTEAF
TRBV2,14,TRBJ1-3,ASRAPQGISGNTIY
TRBV7-9,11,TRBJ2-5,ASSTGGQETQY
TRBV19,13,TRBJ2-7,ASSGDRGAGYEQH
TRBV11-2,16,TRBJ2-7,ASSLGTNSGTSKGEQY
TRBV18,13,TRBJ1-2,ASSPDRGRFYGYT
TRBV4-1,13,TRBJ1-5,ASSRGVASNQPQH
TRBV11-2,14,TRBJ2-3,ASSLARFASTDTQY
TRBV6-1,11,TRBJ1-2,ASSADRGYGYT
TRBV2,13,TRBJ2-1,ASTPDRGPYNEQF
TRBV19,14,TRBJ1-5,ASSIGPTGENQPQH
TRBV18,12,TRBJ1-2,ASSPGTGGNGYT
TRBV30,11,TRBJ2-3,AWRGQGTDTQY
TRBV5-4,11,TRBJ1-2,ASSDPRMDGYT
TRBV10-3,10,TRBJ1-1,ATAGLNTEAF
TRBV7-3,11,TRBJ2-2,ASSLDLTGELF
TRBV5-1,11,TRBJ2-5,ASSRTAQETQY
TRBV16,9,TRBJ2-5,ASSLLGAQY
TRBV5-8,12,TRBJ2-5,ASRMRTAQETQY
TRBV28,12,TRBJ2-3,ASSLSTATDTQY
TRBV18,11,TRBJ1-1,ASSPPGNTEAF
TRBV18,14,TRBJ2-6,ASSPLDDSGANVLT
TRBV5-1,15,TRBJ1-3,ASSLVMAGRSGNTIY
TRBV5-1,14,TRBJ1-5,ASSPGGGSLNQPQH
TRBV25-1,12,TRBJ2-5,ASSESWGQETQY
TRBV29-1,13,TRBJ1-3,SGKGTSSSGNTIY
TRBV7-3,13,TRBJ2-1,ASSPAAGGPNEQF
TRBV6-6,13,TRBJ1-2,ASTTLGPGGYGYT
TRBV5-4,12,TRBJ2-5,ASSLDRFLETQY
TRBV6-1,13,TRBJ2-5,ASSEALDREETQY
TRBV28,9,TRBJ2-1,ASRGQMGQF
TRBV9,13,TRBJ2-7,ASSPGTSEDYEQY
TRBV6-5,11,TRBJ1-1,ASSYSQRTEAF
TRBV28,10,TRBJ1-1,ASSLGSPGAF
TRBV7-8,11,TRBJ1-2,ASSPRQNYGYT
TRBV11-3,12,TRBJ2-2,ASSVLANTGELF
TRBV20-1,9,TRBJ2-5,SASGMETQY
TRBV30,9,TRBJ2-7,AWTLEGEQY
TRBV7-2,13,TRBJ2-1,ASSLAGTTNNEQF